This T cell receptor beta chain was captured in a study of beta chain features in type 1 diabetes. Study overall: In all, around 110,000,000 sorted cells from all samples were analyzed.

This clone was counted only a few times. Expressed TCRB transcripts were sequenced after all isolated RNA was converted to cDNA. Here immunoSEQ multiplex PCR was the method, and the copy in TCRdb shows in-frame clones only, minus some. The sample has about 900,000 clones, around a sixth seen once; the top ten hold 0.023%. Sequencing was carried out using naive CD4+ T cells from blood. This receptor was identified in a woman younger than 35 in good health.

This CDR3 reads CASSQAATNYGYTF. The DNA for the CDR3 is TGTGCCAGCTCCCAGGCGGCTACTAACTATGGCTACACCTTC. This sequence joins TRBV18 and TRBJ1-2, with unresolved D. In germline, CDR1 is KGHSH, CDR2 LQKENI. Deletions cut 6 bases from V and 0 bases from J, with 11 bases between. The CDR3 has 14 amino acids.